A single sample gave rise to the 17 T cell receptor beta chains below, sequenced in a study of T cell responses to AZD1222 COVID-19 vaccine. TCRdb keeps only in-frame clones here, not all; method: immunoSEQ multiplex PCR. In the table there are tens of thousands of clones, 80% to 90% of which are singletons. The specimen was peripheral blood, collected 28 days after the second AZD1222 dose. The receptors derive from an adult who received the AZD1222 COVID-19 vaccine.

The V gene is TRBV24-1, the J gene TRBJ2-7; D unresolved. Trimming left V 9 bases short and J 3 bases short, with 14 bases between. CDR1 is KGHDR, CDR2 SFDVKD, per germline. CDR3 length equals 13 residues. In nucleotides, the CDR3 is TGTGCCACCGTAACGAACAGACGCTACGAGCAGTACTTC. This gives the protein CATVTNRRYEQYF.

V and J are TRBV7-2 and TRBJ1-5; 7 nucleotides agree with TRBD1. In germline, CDR1 is SGHTA, CDR2 FQGNSA. V lost 6 bases to trimming and J lost 5 bases; unmatched junction nucleotides: 10. The CDR3 runs to 15 residues. The CDR3 nucleotides read TGTGCCAGCAGTCTCGGACAGGAGCCTTATCAGCCCCAGCATTTT. Residues: CASSLGQEPYQPQHF.

This clone showed up just once. This chain joins TRBV7-2 and TRBJ2-6; TRBD1 matches at 9 bases. Germline V CDR1 and CDR2: SGHTA, FQGNSA. The V segment lost 5 bases and the J segment 2 bases; nucleotides outside the gene matches: 4. CDR3 length equals 16 residues. CDR3 residues: CASSPTGGTGANVLTF. The CDR3 bases are TGTGCCAGCAGCCCGACAGGGGGTACTGGGGCCAACGTCCTGACTTTC.

V is TRBV5-4 and J is TRBJ1-3, with D possibly being TRBD1 (6 bases). V was shortened by 4 bases and J by 0 bases, with 14 bases between the two germline ends. The germline V gene encodes CDR1 SGHNT and CDR2 YYREEE (reference sequence). This CDR3 contains 16 residues. Written as DNA, the CDR3 is TGTGCCAGCAGCGCGGACAGTCTAACCTCTGGAAACACCATATATTTT. It specifies CASSADSLTSGNTIYF. Variable domain in full (rest from reference TRBV5-4 and TRBJ1-3): ETGVTQSPTHLIKTRGQQVTLRCSSQSGHNTVSWYQQALGQGPQFIFQYYREEENGRGNFPPRFSGLQFPNYSSELNVNALELDDSALYLCASSADSLTSGNTIYFGEGSWLTVV.

The chain carries TRBV11-2 and TRBJ2-1, with a weak D call TRBD2 (5 bases). The germline CDR1 and CDR2 sequences are SGHAT and FQNNGV. The CDR3 is made up of 15 amino acids. The V end was cut by 1 base, the J end by 4 bases, with 11 bases between. The CDR3 DNA reads as TGTGCCAGCAGCTTAGTCCGGGGATCTTACAATGAGCAGTTCTTC. Protein product: CASSLVRGSYNEQFF.

This chain connects TRBV3-1 (or the pseudogene TRBV3-2) to TRBJ1-1; the match to TRBD1 covers 9 bases. J was trimmed by 5 bases and V by 1 base; bases with no gene match: 5. The germline CDR1 and CDR2 sequences are LGHDT and YNNKEL (reference sequence). This CDR3 is 15 amino acids long. This chain's CDR3 is CASSQGTGAGTEAFF. In nucleotides, the CDR3 is TGTGCCAGCAGCCAAGGGACAGGGGCAGGAACTGAAGCTTTCTTT.

This chain links TRBV4-2 with TRBJ2-6, with TRBD1 matching over 10 bases. This CDR3 has 18 residues. The V gene's germline CDR1 is LGHNA and CDR2 YNFKEQ. The trim removed 4 bases at V and 1 base at J, leaving 7 bases unmatched. CDR3 sequence reads: CASSLTRDRGSGANVLTF. The CDR3 nucleotides are TGTGCCAGCAGCCTAACCCGGGACAGGGGTTCTGGGGCCAACGTCCTGACTTTC.

In regard to this clone: In the same sample, other DNA sequences code for this CDR3. V is TRBV11-2 and J is TRBJ2-7; 7 nucleotides match TRBD1. V was pared by 0 bases and J by 1 base, with 3 bases of the junction left unmatched. This CDR3 has 15 amino acids. Germline CDR1 is SGHAT and CDR2 is FQNNGV. The CDR3 here is CASSLDPGGSYEQYF. The CDR3 nucleotides are TGTGCCAGCAGCTTAGACCCAGGGGGTTCCTACGAGCAGTACTTC.

The rearrangement joins TRBV24-1 to TRBJ2-2; 8 bases align to TRBD2. CDR1 and CDR2 (germline): KGHDR, SFDVKD. CDR3 length: 17 amino acids. V gave up 5 bases and J gave up 4 bases; unmatched junction bases: 11. Here the CDR3 reads CATSAGFVAGFTGELFF. CDR3 DNA sequence: TGTGCCACCAGTGCCGGGTTTGTAGCGGGGTTCACCGGGGAGCTGTTTTTT.

This clone was seen once. The rearrangement joins TRBV27 to TRBJ2-1, with 13 bases identical to TRBD2. CDR1 MNHEY and CDR2 SMNVEV come from the germline V gene (reference sequence). Trimming removed 4 bases from V and 6 bases from J; junction bases left unmatched: 6. The length of the CDR3 is 16 residues. The CDR3 protein is CASSSPTSGRANEQFF. In DNA form, the CDR3 reads TGTGCCAGCAGTTCCCCCACTAGCGGGAGGGCCAATGAGCAGTTCTTC.

This clone was seen just once. The chain joins TRBV12-5 to TRBJ2-1; 9 nucleotides agree with TRBD2. Germline V CDR1 and CDR2: LGHNT, FRNRAP. Trimming took 7 bases from V and 5 from J; bases not matched to a gene: 6. There are 14 residues in the CDR3. CDR3 sequence reads: CASAPLAGDNEQFF. As DNA, the CDR3 is TGTGCTAGTGCGCCGTTAGCGGGGGACAATGAGCAGTTCTTC.

The chain joins TRBV6-5 to TRBJ1-3; TRBD1 matches at 7 bases. J was trimmed by 0 bases and V by 8 bases; bases with no gene match: 7. This CDR3 has 15 residues. Germline CDR1 reads MNHEY; CDR2 reads SVGAGI. The CDR3 sequence: CASVPGGFSGNTIYF. CDR3 sequence (DNA): TGTGCCAGCGTGCCAGGGGGATTCTCTGGAAACACCATATATTTT.

The V and J genes are TRBV5-1 and TRBJ2-7, with TRBD1 identical over 8 bases. This CDR3 is 15 amino acids long. Trimming took 5 bases from V and 3 from J; bases not matched to a gene: 10. The germline V gene has CDR1 SGHRS and CDR2 YFSETQ. The CDR3 spells CASRTPGTGGYEQYF. Here the CDR3 DNA reads TGCGCCAGCAGAACACCCGGGACAGGCGGCTACGAGCAGTACTTC.

The chain joins TRBV5-8 to TRBJ2-5; D possibly uses TRBD1 or TRBD2 (6 bases each). V was shortened by 3 bases and J by 1 base, with 10 bases between the two germline ends. Per the germline V gene, CDR1 is SGHTS and CDR2 is YDEGEE. The CDR3 extends over 14 amino acids. CDR3 DNA: TGTGCCAGCAGCTGGGGGGCCCTCCAAGAGACCCAGTACTTC. The encoded protein is CASSWGALQETQYF.

CDR3 protein: CASSPPQGRGDYGYTF. The CDR3 coding sequence is TGTGCCAGCAGTCCCCCCCAGGGCAGGGGGGACTATGGCTACACCTTC. V and J are TRBV28 and TRBJ1-2; 7 nucleotides agree with TRBD1. CDR3 length equals 16 residues. Germline V gives CDR1 MDHEN, CDR2 SYDVKM. After removal of 5 bases from V and 3 bases from J, the junction contained 12 bases not matched to a gene.

The chain recombines TRBV7-9 with TRBJ1-3; no reliable D call. V lost 4 bases to trimming and J lost 4 bases, with 11 bases between them. The CDR3 runs 14 residues. Looked up from germline, CDR1 is SEHNR and CDR2 is FQNEAQ (reference sequence). CDR3 amino acids: CASSSVTEGNTIYF. The CDR3 coding sequence is TGTGCCAGCAGCTCCGTAACGGAGGGAAACACCATATATTTT. Variable domain in full (rest from reference TRBV7-9 and TRBJ1-3): DTGVSQNPRHKITKRGQNVTFRCDPISEHNRLYWYRQTLGQGPEFLTYFQNEAQLEKSRLLSDRFSAERPKGSFSTLEIQRTEQGDSAMYLCASSSVTEGNTIYFGEGSWLTVV.

This clone was seen once. The gene calls are TRBV6-5 and TRBJ2-7; 9 bases fit TRBD1. Germline CDR1 and CDR2: MNHEY and SVGAGI. After removal of 6 bases from V and 4 bases from J, the junction contained 10 bases not matched to a gene. The CDR3 is 15 amino acids. Here the CDR3 reads CASRSGQGRGYEQYV. The CDR3 DNA sequence: TGTGCCAGCAGATCGGGACAGGGAAGAGGGTACGAGCAGTACGTC.